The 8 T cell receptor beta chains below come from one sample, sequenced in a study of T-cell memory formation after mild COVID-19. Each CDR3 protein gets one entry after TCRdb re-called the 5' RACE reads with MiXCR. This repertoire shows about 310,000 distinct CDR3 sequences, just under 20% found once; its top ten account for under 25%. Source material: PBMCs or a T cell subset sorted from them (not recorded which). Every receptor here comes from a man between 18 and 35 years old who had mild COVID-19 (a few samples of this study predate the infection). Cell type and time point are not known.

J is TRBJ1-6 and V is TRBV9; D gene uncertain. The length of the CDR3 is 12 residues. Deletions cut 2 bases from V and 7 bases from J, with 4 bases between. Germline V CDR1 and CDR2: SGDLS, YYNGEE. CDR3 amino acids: CASSVGNSPLHF. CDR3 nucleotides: TGTGCCAGCAGCGTCGGGAATTCACCCCTCCACTTT.

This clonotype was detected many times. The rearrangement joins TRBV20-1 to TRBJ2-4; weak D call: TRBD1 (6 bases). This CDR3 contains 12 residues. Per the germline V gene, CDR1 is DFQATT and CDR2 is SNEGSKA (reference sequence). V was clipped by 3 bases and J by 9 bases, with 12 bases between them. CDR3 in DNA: TGCAGTGCTAGCAGACAGGCCCCCATTCAGTACTTC. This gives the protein CSASRQAPIQYF.

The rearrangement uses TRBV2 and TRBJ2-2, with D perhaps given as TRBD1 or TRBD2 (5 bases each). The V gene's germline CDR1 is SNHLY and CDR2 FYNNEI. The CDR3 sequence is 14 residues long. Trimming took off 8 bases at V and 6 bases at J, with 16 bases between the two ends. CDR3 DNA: TGTGCCAGCGTGGGGACCGCGCACCCCGGGGAGCTGTTTTTT. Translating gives CASVGTAHPGELFF.

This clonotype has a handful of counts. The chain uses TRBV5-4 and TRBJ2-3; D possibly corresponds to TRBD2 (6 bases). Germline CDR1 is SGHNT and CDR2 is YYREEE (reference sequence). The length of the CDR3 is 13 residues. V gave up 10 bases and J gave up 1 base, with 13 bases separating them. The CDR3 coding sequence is TGTGCCTTGGAGGGGCTGGGCACAGATACGCAGTATTTT. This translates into CALEGLGTDTQYF. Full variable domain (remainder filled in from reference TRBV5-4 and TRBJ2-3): ETGVTQSPTHLIKTRGQQVTLRCSSQSGHNTVSWYQQALGQGPQFIFQYYREEENGRGNFPPRFSGLQFPNYSSELNVNALELDDSALYLCALEGLGTDTQYFGPGTRLTVL.

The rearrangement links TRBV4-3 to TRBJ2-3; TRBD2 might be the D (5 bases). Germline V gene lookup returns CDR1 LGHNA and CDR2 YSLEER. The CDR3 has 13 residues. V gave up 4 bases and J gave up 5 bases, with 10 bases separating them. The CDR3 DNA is TGCGCCAGCAGCCCGGGGTACGAAGATACGCAGTATTTT. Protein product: CASSPGYEDTQYF.

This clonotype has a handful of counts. CDR3 region: CASSYYRGPNQPQHF. The CDR3 nucleotides are TGTGCCAGCAGTTACTATCGGGGGCCGAATCAGCCCCAGCATTTT. The chain uses TRBV6-5 and TRBJ1-5, with TRBD1 as a possible D gene (6 bases). CDR3 length: 15 amino acids. Between the trimmed V and J ends, which lost 1 base and 4 bases, there was a span of 11 bases. CDR1 MNHEY and CDR2 SVGAGI come from the germline V gene.

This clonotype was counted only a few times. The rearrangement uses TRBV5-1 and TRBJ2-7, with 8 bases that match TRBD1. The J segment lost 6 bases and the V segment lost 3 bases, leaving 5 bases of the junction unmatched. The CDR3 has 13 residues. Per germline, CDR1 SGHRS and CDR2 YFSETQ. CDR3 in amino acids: CASSSTTGAEQYV. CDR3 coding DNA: TGCGCCAGCAGCTCGACGACAGGGGCCGAGCAGTACGTC.

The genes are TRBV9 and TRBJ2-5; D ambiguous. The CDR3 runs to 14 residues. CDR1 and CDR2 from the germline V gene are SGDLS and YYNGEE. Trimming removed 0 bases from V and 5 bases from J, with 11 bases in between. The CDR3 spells CASSVGGVLETQYF. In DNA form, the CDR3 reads TGTGCCAGCAGCGTAGGTGGGGTGTTGGAGACCCAGTACTTC.